This section outlines one T cell receptor beta chain sequence together with its context. This clone was counted a few times. The antigen it recognizes is unknown. No much larger clonotype is one base removed from it; base qualities were not supplied. CDR1 and CDR2, looked up from the germline V gene (reference sequence), are MNHNY and SVGAGI. The CDR3 spans 12 residues, from the cysteine through the phenylalanine. The only DNA kept is the CDR3, 36 bases in frame from the first base. V is pared back by 9 bases and J by 2 bases, with 11 bases lying between the germline termini. In total, just over 650 healthy bone marrow donors made up the cohort. At the time of sampling, all cohort members were nominally healthy, though unrecorded immune exposures were likely present. The donor tested CMV seropositive and was one of the 289 seropositive cohort members. Every donor gave a peripheral blood sample, and the peripheral blood mononuclear cells from that sample were used for TCR beta sequencing. Genomic DNA extraction from the blood cell samples was performed with the Qiagen DNeasy Blood Extraction Kit.

The sample comes from a study of cytomegalovirus exposure and HLA in healthy donors (dated by TCRdb to the late 2010s). Describing the broader study: According to an earlier analysis of around 600 of the donors, about 190 million T cells yielded 117 million unique TCR beta sequences and 276 Gb of sequence data. The T cell repertoires of several hundred subjects were profiled by immunosequencing and related to cytomegalovirus serostatus. Among 300 to 500 genotyped donors of the cohort, an average of around 250,000 unique TCR beta nucleotide sequences was sequenced per donor, of which approximately 19% were non-productive. Typing coverage varied by locus: roughly 620-640 donors for A, B, C, DRB1 and DQB1; some 520 for DQA1; 600 to 610 for DPA1; roughly 470 for DPB1. An early release that covered fewer than 800 HLA-typed donors contained approximately 290 gigabases of sequencing data and 85 million to 100 million unique TCR sequences. An earlier analysis of fewer than 750 of the donors used high-throughput TCR beta sequencing to judge whether each TCR beta V gene segment behaved as functional or pseudogenic. Rather than drawing on any new phenotypic data, the later analysis identified candidate immune exposures from TCR beta sequences and the way those sequences occurred across donors. Besides the first cohort of 666 subjects, a separate validation cohort made up of over a hundred different subjects was used. High-throughput TCR immunosequencing, statistical association of individual TCRs with disease status, and machine learning were combined to predict cytomegalovirus infection status. Every discovery cohort repertoire had been produced on one sequencing platform. About five DR-DQ haplotypes were treated as single units for association and clustering because of strong linkage in the cohort. Of the 350 to 400 genotyped donors, around 81% fell in the genetic ancestry cluster associated with self-reported Caucasian donors. In a later genetic analysis, genome-wide SNP genotypes for about 65% of the 666 donors were used, and that subset was treated as a discovery cohort. Donor age, sex, ethnicity and CMV serostatus were collected together with the repertoire data. A later analysis re-analyzed previously published TCR beta repertoires from roughly 690 donors and added high-resolution HLA genotyping to study TCR occurrence patterns. The study aimed to test whether cataloging public T cell receptors could reveal signatures of past pathogen exposure. Class I and class II HLA loci were covered by the typing at four-digit resolution. Broad study findings and their caveats: Most TCR sequences were observed very rarely across donors, whereas some public TCRs were present in many individuals. The presence/absence analyses assumed that sequencing depth was roughly uniform across donors, and that assumption may not be true. Some IMGT-functional V segments, including TRBV6-2 and TRBV6-3, could not be told apart with the 87-base-pair reads, so those segments were excluded. In the study, about 150 TCR beta chains were listed as associated with cytomegalovirus. Fewer than 20 rarely observed V segments, including chromosome 9 orphons, were excluded from the earlier analysis of several hundred of the donors because counts were too low. According to a later analysis, most CMV-associated TCR beta chains appeared to be HLA-restricted, and the HLA associations seemed to be driven largely by CMV exposure. An earlier analysis of roughly 570 of the donors showed that most TCR beta V segments appeared in productive rearrangements either about 87% or about 30% of the time, which broadly matched IMGT annotations. A later analysis found that TCR association rates varied across HLA loci, with DRB1 alleles showing the most associated TCRs and HLA-C alleles the fewest. Strong co-occurrence of HLA alleles, especially DR and DQ, made assigning TCR associations to individual alleles difficult. V-gene and J-gene trimming of TCR beta chains was associated with a missense DCLRE1C variant in a later genetic analysis, and the association was replicated in an independent cohort. In a later analysis, 16,951 TCR beta sequences were associated with specific HLA alleles at a false discovery rate of 0.05. Compared with equally common non-associated chains, HLA-associated TCR beta chains in a later analysis were more clonally expanded and had lower generation probabilities. The sequencing pipeline was judged likely to have produced a cluster of highly shared sequence variants as a technical artifact. Correlated functional status among segregating V segments might reflect linkage disequilibrium, but an unknown experimental factor could not be ruled out. A later genetic analysis reported fewer N-insertions in productive TCRs among donors in an Asian-associated ancestry cluster than the roughly 650-donor mean. CMV serostatus was the only immune exposure information available for the cohort. Because HLA typing was missing for some donors at each locus, association tests included only the typed subset. The classifier was reported to diagnose cytomegalovirus status with high specificity and sensitivity in both the original cohort and the validation cohort. In vitro tests confirmed that a few of the cytomegalovirus-associated TCR beta chains recognize cytomegalovirus antigens. Only TCR beta chains were sequenced in this cohort, and the absence of alpha or paired-chain data limited detectable features. The authors suggested that the approach could potentially be extended to other disease states and immunological phenotypes. A later analysis reported that several top co-occurrence clusters appeared linked to parvovirus B19, influenza, CMV and Epstein-Barr virus. A further reported finding was that TCR beta sequences accurately predicted the HLA-A and HLA-B alleles for most subjects in the first cohort.

Library generation was performed with the immunoSEQ multiplex PCR assay. The multiplex PCR relied on a mix of 60 forward primers for TCR Vbeta segments and 13 reverse primers for TCR Jbeta segments. The CDR3 region of rearranged TCR beta genes was amplified from genomic DNA by a multiplex PCR assay. Amplified TCR beta libraries were sequenced as 87-base-pair reads on the Illumina HiSeq System. On the study's bioinformatics: A later analysis counted 65 million to 90 million unique TCR beta chains across the 670 or so repertoires, and roughly 9.9 million of these chains were shared by at least two donors. To remove PCR and sequencing errors, raw reads were error-corrected and collapsed into unique sequences using a nearest-neighbor algorithm that merged closely related sequences. V, D and J gene segments were assigned by aligning CDR3 sequences to IMGT reference sequences. For a sequence to be retained, at least a six-nucleotide match to both a V gene segment and a J gene segment was required. A rearrangement was called productive if the CDR3 had no stop codons and remained in frame with V and J, and every other rearrangement was called non-productive. Following IMGT convention, CDR3 was defined as the stretch from the second conserved V-encoded cysteine up to the conserved J-encoded phenylalanine. The earlier analysis of fewer than 750 of the donors excluded sequences that lacked an unambiguous match to a single V gene segment. An earlier analysis of 450 to 650 of the donors called V segments functional above 56.7% productive rearrangements and segregating when the between-donor standard deviation exceeded 5%. A statistical classification framework was developed to diagnose cytomegalovirus status using the catalog of TCR beta chain sequences. A later analysis assigned V and J genes by comparing TCR nucleotide sequences with IMGT/GENE-DB human TR gene sequences. Using the TCRdist pipeline, a later analysis assigned CDR3 sequences along with most-parsimonious VDJ recombination scenarios. In a later analysis, each TCR beta chain was defined by its CDR3 amino acid sequence together with its V-gene family, and reads lacking a unique V-gene family were excluded. In a later analysis, fewer than 650 highly shared, low-generation-probability nucleotide sequences were removed to address suspected cross-contamination and a sequencing artifact. In a later analysis, a clonal expansion index for each public chain was calculated from normalized within-repertoire ranks of inferred template counts. In a later analysis, generation probabilities were computed with a VDJ recombination model fitted to out-of-frame rearrangements, and the resulting probabilities were checked against IGoR. A later analysis scored TCR-TCR, TCR-HLA and TCR-CMV co-occurrence with hypergeometric tests, applying a repertoire-size bias correction to TCR pairs. In a later analysis, false discovery rates were estimated by permuting HLA or CMV assignments 20 times. A later analysis grouped co-occurring TCRs with DBSCAN, adding TCRdist sequence similarity when clustering within HLA-allele-positive subsets. Co-occurrence clustering excluded repertoires with fewer than 30,000 or more than 120,000 public chains, plus five with anomalous nucleotide sharing. TCRdb obtained this table from immuneACCESS and retained in-frame rearrangements with V and J assigned. These tables miss some clones; where compared with another copy, unresolved V genes account for less than half of the shortfall, and the remainder is unexplained. That table supplies the V and J calls and clone size; D and trimming were determined from the DNA. The sample table contains about 150,000 clones; only one count was recorded for about 80% of them. The ten most abundant clones make up 13% of the sample.

The receptor comes from a man aged 30 to 39 in good health and CMV-seropositive. The sequence links TRBV6-6 to TRBJ2-7, with the D gene not clear enough to name. Sequenced input: PBMCs. The DNA sequence follows: TGTGCCAGTAGGAGCGTTACCTACGAGCAGTACTTC. It codes for CASRSVTYEQYF.